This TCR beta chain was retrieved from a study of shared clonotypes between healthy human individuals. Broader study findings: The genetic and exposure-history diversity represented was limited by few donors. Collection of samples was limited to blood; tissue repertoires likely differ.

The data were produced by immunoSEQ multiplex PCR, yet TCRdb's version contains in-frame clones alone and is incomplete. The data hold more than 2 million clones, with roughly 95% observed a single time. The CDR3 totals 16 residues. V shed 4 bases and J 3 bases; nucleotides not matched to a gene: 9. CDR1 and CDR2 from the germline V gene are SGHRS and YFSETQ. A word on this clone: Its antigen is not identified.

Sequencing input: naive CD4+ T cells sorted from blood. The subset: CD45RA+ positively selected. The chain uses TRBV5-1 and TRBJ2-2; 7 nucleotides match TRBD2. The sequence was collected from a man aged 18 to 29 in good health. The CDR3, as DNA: TGCGCCAGCAGCCCCCTAATTGGACTAGACACCGGGGAGCTGTTTTTT. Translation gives CASSPLIGLDTGELFF.